Following are 9 T cell receptor beta chains from one sample sequenced in a study of memory CD4+ T cells and cytomegalovirus serostatus. The sort gate was single viable CD3+CD4+CD8-CD45RO+ cells for memory CD4+ T cells. Clones were sequenced by immunoSEQ multiplex PCR, and TCRdb holds only the in-frame ones, with some missing. The sample includes approximately 61,000 clones, 60% to 85% of them seen just once. Sequencing was performed on memory CD4+ T cells from blood. These receptor sequences come from an adult in good health and CMV-seronegative. Some clones in this sample may be carry-over from other donors' samples.

V gene TRBV6-5 combines with J gene TRBJ1-3; a weak D match, TRBD1 (5 bases). V lost 8 bases and J 4 bases, leaving 12 bases between the germline ends. CDR1 is MNHEY, CDR2 SVGAGI, per germline. CDR3 length: 13 residues. CDR3 loop: CASGMAGGNTIYF. As DNA, the CDR3 is TGTGCCAGCGGTATGGCAGGGGGAAACACCATATATTTT.

This chain connects TRBV29-1 to TRBJ2-1, with 8 bases identical to TRBD2. There are 15 residues in the CDR3. CDR1 and CDR2 from the germline V gene are SQVTM and ANQGSEA. Germline trimming cut 6 bases from V and 5 bases from J; bases unmatched to any gene: 12. CDR3 protein: CSVAFGAGAHNEQFF. In nucleotides, the CDR3 is TGCAGCGTCGCCTTTGGAGCGGGAGCACACAATGAGCAGTTCTTC.

This chain joins TRBV6-6 and TRBJ2-7, with 8 positions matching TRBD1. Unmatched junction bases numbered 11, after V lost 7 bases and J lost 3 bases. The CDR3 loop spans 15 amino acids. Germline loops: CDR1 MNHNY, CDR2 SVGAGI (reference sequence). CDR3 amino acids: CASNDRRQGIYEQYF. Here the CDR3 DNA reads TGTGCCAGCAACGACAGAAGACAGGGGATCTACGAGCAGTACTTC.

The gene calls are TRBV10-3 and TRBJ2-7; 10 bases line up with TRBD1. V lost 8 bases to trimming and J lost 3 bases; unmatched junction nucleotides: 16. The germline V gene encodes CDR1 ENHRY and CDR2 SYGVKD. This CDR3 is 17 amino acids long. This chain's CDR3 is CAIRPGQGTMGDYEQYF. CDR3 DNA sequence: TGTGCCATCCGACCGGGACAGGGGACAATGGGCGACTACGAGCAGTACTTC.

The V and J genes are TRBV10-3 and TRBJ2-7; weak D call: TRBD1 (5 bases). This CDR3 is built from 14 residues. Deletions cut 7 bases from V and 4 bases from J, with 17 bases between. The germline CDR1 and CDR2 sequences are ENHRY and SYGVKD. CDR3 bases: TGTGCCATCAAGTTGGAGTCGGCAGGGTACGAGCAGTACTTC. Protein: CAIKLESAGYEQYF.

V usage is TRBV28 and J usage is TRBJ1-2; D is possibly TRBD1 (5 bases). V lost 6 bases and J 7 bases, leaving 24 bases between the germline ends. This CDR3 has 16 amino acids. Germline-derived CDR1 and CDR2 are MDHEN and SYDVKM. CDR3 nucleotide sequence: TGTGCCAGCAGCCCGACAGCTGGCGGCCGAAGACTTGGCTACACCTTC. It is translated as CASSPTAGGRRLGYTF.

This chain links TRBV29-1 with TRBJ2-5, with a weak D call TRBD1 (5 bases). The germline V gene has CDR1 SQVTM and CDR2 ANQGSEA. V dropped 8 bases and J dropped 1 base, with 8 bases sitting between them. This CDR3 has 11 amino acids. CDR3 coding DNA: TGCAGCCTGGGGCTCCAAGAGACCCAGTACTTC. It translates to CSLGLQETQYF.

The chain has TRBV10-3 and TRBJ1-6; no firm D call. The CDR3 is 12 residues long. V lost 8 bases and J 5 bases, leaving 7 bases between the germline ends. CDR1 ENHRY and CDR2 SYGVKD come from the germline V gene. CDR3 sequence: CAIGRDNSPLHF. Written as DNA, the CDR3 is TGTGCCATCGGTAGGGATAATTCACCCCTCCACTTT.

V usage is TRBV5-4 and J usage is TRBJ2-7; 8 bases agree with TRBD1. The CDR3 has 13 residues. Germline assignment: CDR1 SGHNT and CDR2 YYREEE (reference sequence). Losses at the gene ends were 2 bases for V and 6 bases for J; bases not matched to a gene: 4. DNA of the CDR3: TGTGCCAGCAGCTTCCATCAGGGGGCCGAGCAGTACTTC. It is translated as CASSFHQGAEQYF.